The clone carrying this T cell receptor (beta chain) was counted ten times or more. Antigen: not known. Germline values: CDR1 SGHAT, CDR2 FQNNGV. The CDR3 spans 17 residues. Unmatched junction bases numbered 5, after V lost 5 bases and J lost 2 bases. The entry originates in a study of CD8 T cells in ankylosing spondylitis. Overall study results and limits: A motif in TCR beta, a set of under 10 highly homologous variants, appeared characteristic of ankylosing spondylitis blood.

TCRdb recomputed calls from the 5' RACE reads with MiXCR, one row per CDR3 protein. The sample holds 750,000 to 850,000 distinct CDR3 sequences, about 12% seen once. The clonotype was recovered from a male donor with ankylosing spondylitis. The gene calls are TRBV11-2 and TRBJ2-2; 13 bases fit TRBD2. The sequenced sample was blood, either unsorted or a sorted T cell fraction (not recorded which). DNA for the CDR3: TGTGCCAGCAGCAGGACTAGCGGGAGAGCTAACACCGGGGAGCTGTTTTTT. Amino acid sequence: CASSRTSGRANTGELFF.